This TCR beta chain comes out of a study of blood T cell repertoires in COVID-19 (dated by TCRdb to about 2020). Looking at the study overall: Samples from collaborators originated in the United States, Italy and Spain and spanned both the acute and convalescent phases of COVID-19. Where available, HLA class I and class II types were obtained from metadata supplied by the sample provider rather than from assay-based typing. A freely available public database, intended as a resource for researchers studying the immune response to SARS-CoV-2, is where the repertoires were released. The samples were drawn from two sources: the first 160 participants of the ongoing ImmuneRACE study, and over 1,000 subjects contributed by 6 global collaborators. The material from the prospective study consisted of cDNA or gDNA derived from T cells, B-cell-depleted T cells, or PBMCs. The sample metadata nearly always contained a de-identified subject ID, COVID-19 status, age in years and sex. Subjects who had been exposed to COVID-19, were actively infected with it, or had recovered from it provided the deeply sampled blood TCRbeta repertoires that made up the dataset. Here is what the overall study found, with its caveats: Clinical and demographic metadata were provided uncurated, with the amount varying by source and participant.

Participants in the prospective study were enrolled through a virtual design, were aged roughly 18 to 100 years, and lived in roughly 24 United States geographic areas. To assign participants to cohorts, the prospective study relied on clinical history that participants themselves reported in a screening survey and a study questionnaire. Recovered participants in ImmuneRACE Cohort 3 were defined as having two consecutive negative NP/OP PCR tests, clearance from a healthcare professional, or resolution of symptoms. In the prospective study, whole blood, serum and a nasopharyngeal or oropharyngeal swab were collected from each participant by mobile phlebotomists. Participants in the prospective study had the option to provide additional blood draws and questionnaires over an approximately two-month period. Blood samples from the prospective study were shipped frozen or at room temperature prior to DNA extraction.

TCRbeta CDR3 regions were amplified from genomic DNA by means of the immunoSEQ Assay, a bias-controlled multiplex PCR. Under the source paper's analysis protocol: The number of nucleated cells in each sample was estimated from the amplification of reference gene primers within the assay. To quantify the absolute abundance of each unique TCRbeta CDR3 rearrangement, sequence reads were collapsed and filtered. Productive Simpson clonality was computed per sample as the square root of Simpson's diversity index over productive rearrangements. Entries here come from immuneACCESS through TCRdb and include only in-frame sequences with V and J called. Some clones fail to appear in such tables; in the studies checked, an unresolved V gene covers under half of the shortfall, and the cause of the remainder is unknown. V, J and clone size derive from that table, while D and trimming were established from the DNA sequence. The sample has 150,000 or so clones on record, about three quarters of them singletons. 2.5% to 3% of the sample rests with the top ten.

As concerns this clone: The target of this receptor is not known. Qualities for individual bases were not recorded, and no much larger clone is one base off.

CDR1 is given as SGHRS and CDR2 as YFSETQ, both from the germline V gene. V loses 3 bases of germline sequence and J loses 4 bases, and the interval between the two ends is 16 bases. Counted from cysteine to phenylalanine, this CDR3 has 15 amino acids. This entry keeps only the CDR3 DNA: 45 bases, framed from base 1. This clonotype was obtained from a woman aged 50 to 60 who had recovered from COVID-19. The sample was PBMCs or T cells enriched from blood (not recorded which). The chain was built from TRBV5-1 and TRBJ1-1, and TRBD1 may be the D gene, going by 6 matching bases. The CDR3 loop reads CASSWGTLRATEAFF. The nucleotide sequence is TGCGCCAGCAGCTGGGGGACACTACGGGCCACTGAAGCTTTCTTT.